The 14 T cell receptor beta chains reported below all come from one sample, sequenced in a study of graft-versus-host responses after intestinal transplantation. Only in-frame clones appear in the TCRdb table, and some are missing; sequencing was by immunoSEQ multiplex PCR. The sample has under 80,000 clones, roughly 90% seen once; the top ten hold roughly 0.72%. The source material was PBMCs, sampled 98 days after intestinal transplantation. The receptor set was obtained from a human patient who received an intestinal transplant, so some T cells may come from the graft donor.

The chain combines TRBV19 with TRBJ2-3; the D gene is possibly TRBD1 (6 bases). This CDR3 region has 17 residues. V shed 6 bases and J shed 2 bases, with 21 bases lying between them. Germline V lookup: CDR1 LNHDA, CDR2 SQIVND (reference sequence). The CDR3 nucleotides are TGTGCCAGTAGAACGGATGGGACAAACCCATTCACAGATACGCAGTATTTT. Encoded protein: CASRTDGTNPFTDTQYF.

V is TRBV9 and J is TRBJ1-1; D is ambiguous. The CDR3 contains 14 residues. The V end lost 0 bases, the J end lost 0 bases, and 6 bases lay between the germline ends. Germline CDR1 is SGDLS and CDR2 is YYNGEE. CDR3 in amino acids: CASSVDSMNTEAFF. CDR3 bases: TGTGCCAGCAGCGTAGACAGCATGAACACTGAAGCTTTCTTT. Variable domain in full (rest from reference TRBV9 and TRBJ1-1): DSGVTQTPKHLITATGQRVTLRCSPRSGDLSVYWYQQSLDQGLQFLIQYYNGEERAKGNILERFSAQQFPDLHSELNLSSLELGDSALYFCASSVDSMNTEAFFGQGTRLTVV.

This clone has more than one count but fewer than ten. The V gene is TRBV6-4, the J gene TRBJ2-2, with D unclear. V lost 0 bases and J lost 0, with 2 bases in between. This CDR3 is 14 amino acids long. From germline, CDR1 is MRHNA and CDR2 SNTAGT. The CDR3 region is CASSDSTNTGELFF. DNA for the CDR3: TGTGCCAGCAGTGACTCCACGAACACCGGGGAGCTGTTTTTT.

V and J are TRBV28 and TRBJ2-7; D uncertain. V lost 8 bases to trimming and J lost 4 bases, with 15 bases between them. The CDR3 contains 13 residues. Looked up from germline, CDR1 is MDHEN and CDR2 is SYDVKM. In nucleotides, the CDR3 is TGTGCCAGCGGGATTAGACCTCTATACGAGCAGTACTTC. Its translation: CASGIRPLYEQYF. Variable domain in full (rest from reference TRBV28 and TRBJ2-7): DVKVTQSSRYLVKRTGEKVFLECVQDMDHENMFWYRQDPGLGLRLIYFSYDVKMKEKGDIPEGYSVSREKKERFSLILESASTNQTSMYLCASGIRPLYEQYFGPGTRLTVT.

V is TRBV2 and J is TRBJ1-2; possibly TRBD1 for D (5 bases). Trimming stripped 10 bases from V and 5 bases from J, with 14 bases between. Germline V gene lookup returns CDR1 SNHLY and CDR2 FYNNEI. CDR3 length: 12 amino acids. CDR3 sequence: CATPRQGYGYTF. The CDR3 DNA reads TGTGCCACACCCCGGCAGGGATATGGCTACACCTTC.

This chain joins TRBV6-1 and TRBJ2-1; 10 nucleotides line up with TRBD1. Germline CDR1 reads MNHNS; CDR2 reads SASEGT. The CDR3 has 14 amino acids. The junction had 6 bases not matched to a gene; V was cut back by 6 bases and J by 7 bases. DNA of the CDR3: TGTGCCAGCAGGGGGACAGGGGTTGGGAATGAGCAGTTCTTC. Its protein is CASRGTGVGNEQFF.

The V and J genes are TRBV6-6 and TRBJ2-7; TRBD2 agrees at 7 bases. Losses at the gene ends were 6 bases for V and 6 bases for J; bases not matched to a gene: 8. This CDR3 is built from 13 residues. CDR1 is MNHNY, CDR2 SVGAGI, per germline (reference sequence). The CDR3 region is CASRGLGEGEQYF. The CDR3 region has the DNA TGTGCCAGCAGAGGACTGGGGGAGGGCGAGCAGTACTTC.

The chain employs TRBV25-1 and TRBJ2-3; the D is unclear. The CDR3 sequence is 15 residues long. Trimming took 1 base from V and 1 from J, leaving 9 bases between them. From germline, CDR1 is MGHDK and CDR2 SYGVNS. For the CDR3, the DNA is TGTGCCAGCAGTGAATCAGTAGGAGGCACAGATACGCAGTATTTT. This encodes CASSESVGGTDTQYF.

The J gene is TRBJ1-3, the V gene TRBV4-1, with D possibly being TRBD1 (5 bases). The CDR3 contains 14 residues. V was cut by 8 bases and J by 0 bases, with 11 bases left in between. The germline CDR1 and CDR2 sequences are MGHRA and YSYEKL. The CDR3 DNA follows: TGCGCCAGCCAGGGATCGTACTCTGGAAACACCATATATTTT. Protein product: CASQGSYSGNTIYF.

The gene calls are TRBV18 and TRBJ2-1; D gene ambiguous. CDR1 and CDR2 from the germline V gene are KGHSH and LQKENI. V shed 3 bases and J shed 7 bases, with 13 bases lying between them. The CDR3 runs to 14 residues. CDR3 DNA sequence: TGTGCCAGCTCACCTCGGCAGGCAGATAATGAGCAGTTCTTC. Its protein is CASSPRQADNEQFF.

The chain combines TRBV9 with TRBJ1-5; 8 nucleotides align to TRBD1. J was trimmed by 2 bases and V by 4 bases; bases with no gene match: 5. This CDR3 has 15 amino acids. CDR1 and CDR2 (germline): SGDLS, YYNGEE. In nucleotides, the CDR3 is TGTGCCAGCAGCATTGGGACAGGCGGCAATCAGCCCCAGCATTTT. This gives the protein CASSIGTGGNQPQHF.

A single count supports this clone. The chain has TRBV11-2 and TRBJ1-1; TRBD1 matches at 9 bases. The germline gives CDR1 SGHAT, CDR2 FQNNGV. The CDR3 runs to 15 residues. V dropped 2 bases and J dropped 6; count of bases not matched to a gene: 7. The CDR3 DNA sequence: TGTGCCAGCAGCTTACGCCTTGGGACAGGGCCTGAAGCTTTCTTT. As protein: CASSLRLGTGPEAFF.

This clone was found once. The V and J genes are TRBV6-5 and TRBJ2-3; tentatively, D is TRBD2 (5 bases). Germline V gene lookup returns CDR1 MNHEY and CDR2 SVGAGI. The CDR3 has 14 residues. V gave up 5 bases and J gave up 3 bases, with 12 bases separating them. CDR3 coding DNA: TGTGCCAGCAGTCATCAGACGGGAACAGATACGCAGTATTTT. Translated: CASSHQTGTDTQYF.

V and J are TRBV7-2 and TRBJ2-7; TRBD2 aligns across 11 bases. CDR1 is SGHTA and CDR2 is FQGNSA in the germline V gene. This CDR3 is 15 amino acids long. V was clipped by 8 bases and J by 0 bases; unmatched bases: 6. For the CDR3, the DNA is TGTGCCAGCTCTCTAGCGGGAGGTTTCTCCTACGAGCAGTACTTC. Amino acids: CASSLAGGFSYEQYF.